A selection of T cell receptor beta chains follows, all from one sample in a study of CD8+ T cells in alopecia areata. This table comes from immunoSEQ multiplex PCR, and its TCRdb copy is limited to in-frame clones, with some not included. The data contain fewer than 150,000 clones, around four fifths of them singletons. Sequenced material: CD8+ T cells sorted from blood, taken at week 4, from a patient treated with tofacitinib. These receptors all come from a human donor with alopecia areata. Both conserved end residues are trimmed from each CDR3.

>TRBV29-1|11
SVPRGLNTEAF
>TRBV6-5|13
ASSYSNGRRETQY
>TRBV10-1|11
ATSGGNTGELF
>TRBV29-1|19
SVEMVAGAAPTSGAYNEQF
>TRBV5-6|11
ASSSDFRDSEY
>TRBV29-1|10
SVEKGSYEQY
>TRBV5-4|13
ASSSRDSLTYEQY
>TRBV7-9|13
ASSAVKGMNTEAF
>TRBV25-1|14
ASSDSDRGLGETQY
>TRBV5-4|14
ASSFLGQGITDTQY
>TRBV7-9|12
ASSLGLVDYEQY
>TRBV29-1|11
SVRLAGFYEQY
>TRBV5-1|13
ASSSQRPSTDTQY
>TRBV4-1|13
ASSQGQGLKNEQF
>TRBV4-2|12
ASSQDEGTGELF
>TRBV27|10
ASSGSTDTQY
>TRBV5-5|13
ASSLEAGWIGGYT
>TRBV5-6|11
ASSLGAGNEQF
>TRBV19|9
ASGWNTEAF
>TRBV2|12
ASRVGLNTGELF
>TRBV4-3|14
ASSQGFGTGTYEQY
>TRBV4-3|13
ASSQDSQGSYEQY
>TRBV2|11
ASYSETYNEQF
>TRBV29-1|16
SVDRRWTGGGRDTEAF
>TRBV5-6|13
ASSFVQGVKNEQY
>TRBV5-1|10
ASSFNTGELF
>TRBV25-1|10
ASRTESDEQY
>TRBV2|11
ASSPGQGIEQY
>TRBV7-8|13
ASSSSGGAGDTQY
>TRBV6-1|13
ASSDAPGSNTEAF
>TRBV4-2|12
ASSQGPATYEQY
>TRBV4-2|13
ASSLLGIGKNIQY
>TRBV7-9|14
ASSPYRDRDTGELF
>TRBV4-3|12
ASSQTTGPYEQY
>TRBV2|14
ASSEALGQGYNEQF
>TRBV10-2|11
ASSEGPRNEQY
>TRBV7-9|13
ASSRPGTNTDTQY